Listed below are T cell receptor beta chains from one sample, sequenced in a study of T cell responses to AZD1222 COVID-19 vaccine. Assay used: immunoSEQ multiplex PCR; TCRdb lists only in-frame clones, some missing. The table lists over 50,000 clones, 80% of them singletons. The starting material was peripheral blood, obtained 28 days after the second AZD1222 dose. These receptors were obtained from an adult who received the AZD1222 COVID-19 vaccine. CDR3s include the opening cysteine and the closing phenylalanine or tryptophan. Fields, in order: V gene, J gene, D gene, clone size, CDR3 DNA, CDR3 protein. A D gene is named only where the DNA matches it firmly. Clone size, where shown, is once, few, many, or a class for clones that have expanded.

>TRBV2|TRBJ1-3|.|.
TGTGCCAGCAGTGAATATTTCGGGGCCTCAGGAAACACCATATATTTT
CASSEYFGASGNTIYF
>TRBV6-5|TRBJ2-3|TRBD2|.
TGTGCCAGCAGTTACTCCGGGGGGGGAACAGATACGCAGTATTTT
CASSYSGGGTDTQYF
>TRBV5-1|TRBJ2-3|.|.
TGCGCCAGCAGTCACTTGGTGGGGAGTAGCACAGATACGCAGTATTTT
CASSHLVGSSTDTQYF
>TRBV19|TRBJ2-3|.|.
TGTGCCAGTAGTATGGTAGGGACGCAAGATACGCAGTATTTT
CASSMVGTQDTQYF
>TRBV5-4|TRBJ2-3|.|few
TGTGCCAGCAGCCCATCGTTCACAGATACGCAGTATTTT
CASSPSFTDTQYF
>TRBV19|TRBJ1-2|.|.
TGTGCCAGTAGTGGGGGCTATGGCTACACCTTC
CASSGGYGYTF
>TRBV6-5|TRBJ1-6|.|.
TGTGCCAGCATGAGGCGGACCTATAATTCACCCCTCCACTTT
CASMRRTYNSPLHF
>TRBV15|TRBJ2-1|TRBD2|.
TGTGCCACCAGCAGAGTGAGCGGGAGGGGTCATGAGCAGTTCTTC
CATSRVSGRGHEQFF
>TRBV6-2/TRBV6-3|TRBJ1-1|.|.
TGTGCCAGCAGTGGAAAGACTGAAGCTTTCTTT
CASSGKTEAFF
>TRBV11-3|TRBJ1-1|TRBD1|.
TGTGCCAGCAGCAATGGACAGGGGAACACTGAAGCTTTCTTT
CASSNGQGNTEAFF
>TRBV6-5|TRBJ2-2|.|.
TGTGCCAGCACCCAAAGTCGGCGGGGGGAGCTGTTTTTT
CASTQSRRGELFF
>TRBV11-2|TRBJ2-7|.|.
TGTGCCAGCAGCTTAGGTCCAGGGCGGGGCTCCTACGAGCAGTACTTC
CASSLGPGRGSYEQYF
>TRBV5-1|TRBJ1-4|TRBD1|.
TGCGCCAGCAGCTCGGGACAGTTTAATGAAAAACTGTTTTTT
CASSSGQFNEKLFF
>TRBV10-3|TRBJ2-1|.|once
TGTGCCATCAGTGATAGTACCACCAATGAGCAGTTCTTC
CAISDSTTNEQFF